This TCR beta chain was sequenced during a study of identical twins. With 8 bases clipped from V and 2 bases from J, the junction kept 4 bases outside the gene matches. The CDR3 runs to 14 residues. For this clonotype: Antigen: not known.

Study-wide results and caveats: Zero-insertion results could be subject to partial confounding by invariant MAIT and iNKT cells.

TCRdb analysed the 5' RACE reads with MiXCR anew, one entry per CDR3 protein. Among some 570,000 distinct CDR3 sequences, 20% to 25% were seen once, and the ten largest hold approximately 0.48%. The sample also formed part of further work on yellow fever vaccine responses in identical twins. Per that paper: Twins' vaccine T cell response reportedly gave the appearance of partial convergence and partial personalization.

Sequences were obtained from CD4+ T cells sorted from blood. The TCR was taken from a woman aged 18 to 35 in good health. The chain employs TRBV12-3 or TRBV12-4 and TRBJ2-1; 9 nucleotides align to TRBD2. The CDR3 protein is CASASSGAYNEQFF. CDR3 coding DNA: TGTGCCAGCGCTTCTAGCGGGGCCTACAATGAGCAGTTCTTC.